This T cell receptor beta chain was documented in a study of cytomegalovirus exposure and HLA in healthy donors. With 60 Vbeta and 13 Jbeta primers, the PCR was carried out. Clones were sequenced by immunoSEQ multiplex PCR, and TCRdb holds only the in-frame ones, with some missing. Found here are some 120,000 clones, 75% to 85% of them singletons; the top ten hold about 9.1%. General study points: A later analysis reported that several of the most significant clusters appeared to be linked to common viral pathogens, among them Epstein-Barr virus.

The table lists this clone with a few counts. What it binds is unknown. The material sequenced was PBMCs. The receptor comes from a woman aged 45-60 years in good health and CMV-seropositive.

In nucleotides, the CDR3 is TGTGCCAGCAGCCCCGGGGGGTTCAATGAGCAGTTCTTC. It encodes CASSPGGFNEQFF. J is TRBJ2-1 and V is TRBV6-5; 7 nucleotides agree with TRBD2. With V trimmed by 6 bases and J by 6 bases, 5 bases remained unmatched. CDR1 and CDR2 from the germline V gene are MNHEY and SVGAGI. The CDR3 runs 13 residues.